The clone carrying this T cell receptor beta chain was counted only a few times. This CDR3 is 13 amino acids long. CDR1 SGDLS and CDR2 YYNGEE come from the germline V gene. V lost 0 bases and J 4 bases, leaving 5 bases between the germline ends. Tregs were sorted as CD4+CD25+CD127-/low cells. TCRdb redid the calling of the 5' RACE reads with MiXCR, one entry per CDR3 protein. In the table there are 34,000 or so distinct CDR3 sequences, roughly 27% of which are singletons. This receptor was taken from a female donor with breast cancer. V is TRBV9 and J is TRBJ1-3, with D unclear. The material sequenced was tumor-infiltrating Tregs sorted from the breast tumor. The CDR3 loop reads CASSVESGNTIYF. The CDR3 DNA sequence: TGTGCCAGCAGCGTAGAATCCGGAAACACCATATATTTT.